This T cell receptor (beta chain) was sequenced during a study of shared clonotypes between healthy human individuals. Study-level points and caveats: The small donor group covered limited genetic and exposure diversity.

Assay used: immunoSEQ multiplex PCR; TCRdb lists only in-frame clones, some missing. The data contain 2 million to 2.5 million clones, just over 90% of them singletons. With respect to this clone: Its antigen remains unidentified. Other DNA sequences in the sample encode the same CDR3.

Healthy HIV-negative adults without recent acute infections or vaccinations served as donors. Subsets obtained from CD4+ cells comprised CD45RA+ naive and CD45RA-negative memory cells. Per the germline V gene, CDR1 is SGHRS and CDR2 is YFSETQ. CDR3 length: 14 residues. The V and J ends lost 0 bases and 2 bases, in that order; junction bases with no gene match: 2. The origin of this receptor is a man younger than 30 in good health. Some clones in this sample may be carry-over from other donors' samples. The chain is built from TRBV5-1 and TRBJ2-7, with 7 bases matching TRBD1. Specimen: naive CD4+ T cells from PBMCs. Described subset: CD45RA+ positively selected. The CDR3 DNA follows: TGCGCCAGCAGCTTGGTAGGGGGCACCTACGAGCAGTACTTC. Translation: CASSLVGGTYEQYF.